Each of the 14 T cell receptor beta chains below was sequenced from the same sample in a study of regulatory T cells in long-lasting Graves disease. Construction of the TCR beta libraries employed iRepertoire HTBI primers in conjunction with Arm-PCR of CDR3 regions. Using its own MiXCR run on the multiplex PCR reads, TCRdb lists one record per CDR3 protein. Altogether 550,000 or so distinct CDR3 sequences are present, 12% being singletons, with the ten largest covering roughly 8.9%. The time point was: newly diagnosed GD, antithyroid drugs for less than 3 months. Researchers made the TCR library from RNA that was extracted from PBMCs. These data were also filed under a second study, of T cells in Graves' hyperthyroidism and ophthalmopathy.

Sequenced material: peripheral blood mononuclear cells (PBMCs), taken at new diagnosis, from a patient treated with antithyroid drugs. All receptors derive from a woman aged 25 to 39 with Graves disease.

This chain links TRBV6-5 with TRBJ2-3; TRBD2 matches at 9 bases. Germline-derived CDR1 and CDR2 are MNHEY and SVGAGI. V shed 2 bases, J shed 2 bases, and the junction held 11 bases outside the gene matches. There are 18 residues in the CDR3. CDR3: CASSYAPGLAGFTDTQYF. The CDR3 DNA follows: TGTGCCAGCAGTTACGCCCCGGGACTAGCCGGGTTCACAGATACGCAGTATTTT.

Points on this clonotype: This may be a read error, as it is one base from a much larger clone. The J gene is TRBJ2-5, the V gene TRBV29-1, with D possibly TRBD1 on 5 matching bases. Trimming left V 3 bases short and J 11 bases short, with 22 bases between. Per germline, CDR1 SQVTM and CDR2 ANQGSEA. The CDR3 covers 14 residues. This chain's CDR3 is CSVESREGANEQYF. CDR3 DNA sequence: TGCAGCGTTGAGTCCAGGGAAGGGGCCAATGAGCAGTACTTC.

This clonotype was observed at least ten times. The rearrangement joins TRBV7-2 to TRBJ1-6; D is possibly TRBD1 (5 bases). Germline V gene data show CDR1 as SGHTA and CDR2 as FQGNSA. Trimming pared 8 bases from V and 4 bases from J, leaving 15 bases between. The CDR3 is 15 residues long. The DNA of the CDR3 is TGTGCCAGCGCCCACGACAGTCCGTATAATTCACCCCTCCACTTT. It is translated as CASAHDSPYNSPLHF.

This chain joins TRBV19 and TRBJ2-7, with TRBD1 matching 7 bases. Trimming removed 4 bases from V and 0 bases from J; junction bases left unmatched: 9. The CDR3 extends over 16 amino acids. Looked up from germline, CDR1 is LNHDA and CDR2 is SQIVND (reference sequence). Written as DNA, the CDR3 is TGTGCCAGTAGTAGGGGCCAACAGGGGAGCTCCTACGAGCAGTACTTC. It translates to CASSRGQQGSSYEQYF.

Notes on this clonotype: Since the CDR3 does not end with the conserved phenylalanine or tryptophan, this likely comes from a read error. The gene calls are TRBV13 and TRBJ2-5, with TRBD2 matching over 14 bases. Germline V gives CDR1 PRHDT, CDR2 FYEKMQ (reference sequence). The CDR3 consists of 17 residues. V shed 2 bases and J 5 bases; nucleotides not matched to a gene: 7. The CDR3 spells CASSLMGLAGARETQYS. The CDR3 DNA is TGTGCCAGCAGCTTAATGGGACTAGCGGGAGCCAGGGAGACCCAGTACTCC.

This clonotype occurred a few times. This sequence joins TRBV5-1 and TRBJ2-5; D is unclear. Germline V gene data show CDR1 as SGHRS and CDR2 as YFSETQ. The CDR3 has 15 residues. V lost 7 bases and J lost 4, with 20 bases in between. The CDR3 DNA sequence: TGCGCCAGCGTCCTAGACCCAAATTCGGGAGAGACCCAGTACTTC. It codes for CASVLDPNSGETQYF.

This clonotype occurred a few times. The chain employs TRBV5-1 and TRBJ2-7, with D tentatively TRBD1 (5 bases). The V gene's germline CDR1 is SGHRS and CDR2 YFSETQ. Trimming took 4 bases from V and 3 from J, leaving 14 bases between them. This CDR3 has 14 residues. The CDR3 nucleotides are TGCGCCAGCAGCGATCAGGGATACCTCTACGAGCAGTACTTC. This sequence encodes CASSDQGYLYEQYF.

As regards this clonotype: A much bigger clone sits one base away, suggesting this may be a read error. In DNA, the CDR3 is TGTGCCAACAGCCAAGGGGGACAGGGCTCCTACAATGAGCAGTTCTTC. The encoded protein is CANSQGGQGSYNEQFF. The V gene is TRBV14, the J gene TRBJ2-1; 9 nucleotides match TRBD1. The CDR3 has 16 residues. Germline V gene data show CDR1 as SGHDN and CDR2 as FVKESK. Complete variable domain (other parts from reference TRBV14 and TRBJ2-1): EAGVTQFPSHSVIEKGQTVTLRCDPISGHDNLYWYRRVMGKEIKFLLHFVKESKQDESGMPNNRFLAERTGGTYSTLKVQPAELEDSGVYFCANSQGGQGSYNEQFFGPGTRLTVL.

This clonotype was seen a few times. This chain joins TRBV9 and TRBJ2-2; D remains ambiguous. The CDR3 totals 14 residues. Trimming took 0 bases from V and 6 from J, leaving 9 bases between them. CDR1 and CDR2 from the germline V gene are SGDLS and YYNGEE. CDR3 DNA: TGTGCCAGCAGCGTAGGGACCTTTCCCGGGGAGCTGTTTTTT. Encoded protein: CASSVGTFPGELFF.

The CDR3 sequence: CSARDRVSDTEAFF. Written as DNA, the CDR3 is TGCAGTGCTAGAGACCGGGTATCAGACACTGAAGCTTTCTTT. This chain links TRBV20-1 with TRBJ1-1, with unresolved D. The CDR3 runs to 14 residues. The V gene lost 0 bases and the J gene lost 3 bases, with 11 bases spanning the gap. Germline-derived CDR1 and CDR2 are DFQATT and SNEGSKA (reference sequence).

In the case of this clonotype: One end of the junction is discordant with germline, which a read error may explain. This chain connects TRBV4-1 to TRBJ2-2; D is perhaps TRBD2 (5 bases). The germline V gene encodes CDR1 MGHRA and CDR2 YSYEKL. The CDR3 spans 14 residues. The CDR3 nucleotides are TGCGCCAGCAGCTATTCGCAGGATTCCGGGGATCTGTTTTTT. This gives the protein CASSYSQDSGDLFF.

This clonotype was counted at least ten times. The rearrangement joins TRBV27 to TRBJ2-7, with 9 nucleotides matching TRBD2. The CDR3 runs to 15 residues. Trimming removed 5 bases from V and 4 bases from J; junction bases left unmatched: 9. Germline-derived CDR1 and CDR2 are MNHEY and SMNVEV (reference sequence). CDR3 DNA sequence: TGTGCCAGCAGTCCCCTTAGCGGGAGCATGTACGAGCAGTACTTC. Its protein is CASSPLSGSMYEQYF.

This clonotype was picked up many times. The rearrangement uses TRBV7-9 and TRBJ1-1; no clear D. This CDR3 comprises 15 residues. The germline CDR1 and CDR2 sequences are SEHNR and FQNEAQ (reference sequence). Trimming took off 5 bases at V and 0 bases at J, with 13 bases between the two ends. CDR3 sequence: CASSIGPAMNTEAFF. CDR3 nucleotide sequence: TGTGCCAGCAGCATAGGACCGGCCATGAACACTGAAGCTTTCTTT.

This clonotype was counted ten times or more. The chain combines TRBV20-1 with TRBJ2-5; 7 bases map to TRBD1. Per germline, CDR1 DFQATT and CDR2 SNEGSKA (reference sequence). V lost 4 bases, J lost 4 bases, and 9 bases stayed unmatched. This CDR3 is 14 amino acids long. The CDR3 sequence is CSATPYTGAETQYF. CDR3 bases: TGCAGTGCTACCCCCTACACAGGGGCAGAGACCCAGTACTTC.